This T cell receptor beta chain was captured in a study of cytomegalovirus exposure and HLA in healthy donors. Study-wide points: Reportedly, TCR beta sequences accurately predicted HLA-A and HLA-B alleles in most subjects.

The V gene's germline CDR1 is SGHTA and CDR2 FQGTGA. Trimming removed 4 bases from V and 3 bases from J, with 13 bases in between. CDR3 size: 15 residues. In the case of this clone: Its antigen remains unidentified.

The PCR employed 60 Vbeta primers together with 13 Jbeta primers. Some clones are missing from TCRdb's copy, which holds only in-frame ones; the method was immunoSEQ multiplex PCR. The table records almost 200,000 clones, 70% to 80% of them present only once. V usage is TRBV7-3 and J usage is TRBJ2-1; possible D gene TRBD2, 5 bases. The sequence was collected from a male donor in good health and CMV-seropositive. Source material: PBMCs. In DNA, the CDR3 is TGTGCCAGCAGCTCCATTCAGAGGGACTACAATGAGCAGTTCTTC. Protein sequence: CASSSIQRDYNEQFF.